Included here is one TCR beta chain sequence, with context. The junction departs from germline at one end; a sequencing error may be responsible. Then a second PCR, running roughly 7 to 11 cycles, was carried out with a sample-barcoded 5' primer and a J-beta primer mix. TCRdb fed the 5' RACE reads into MiXCR, producing one record per CDR3 protein. Of approximately 810,000 distinct CDR3 sequences in the sample, approximately 35% were seen once. The entry originates in a study of blood T cells in healthy people across ages. From germline, CDR1 is SQVTM and CDR2 ANQGSEA. The CDR3 length is 12 residues. PBMCs numbering at least 6.5 million were isolated per sample.

The specimen was blood. This rearrangement joins TRBV29-1 to TRBJ1-1; D remains unclear. The TCR originated in a man younger than 35 in good health. The CDR3 sequence is CSVEWRKTGAFF. The CDR3 nucleotides are TGCAGCGTTGAATGGCGGAAAACTGGAGCTTTCTTT.